This TCR beta chain was captured by sequencing in a study of T cell responses to AZD1222 COVID-19 vaccine. Here immunoSEQ multiplex PCR was the method, and the copy in TCRdb shows in-frame clones only, minus some. This sample has some 73,000 clones, with approximately 92% found just once. The CDR3 extends over 14 amino acids. Between the trimmed V and J ends, which lost 2 bases and 4 bases, there was a span of 11 bases. Per the germline V gene, CDR1 is MNHEY and CDR2 is SVGAGI. Whole-study results and caveats: In a largely white British group with more females than males, clonal diversity was possibly underestimated. The breadth and depth of Spike-specific TCRs increased once two AZD1222 doses had been given. Nearly half of the spike-specific TCRs reportedly recognize variant regions that carry no mutations.

Regarding this clone: Its matching antigen is unknown.

This specimen was peripheral blood, taken 28 days after the second AZD1222 dose. The sequence was collected from an adult who received the AZD1222 COVID-19 vaccine. The J gene is TRBJ1-2, the V gene TRBV6-5, with D perhaps TRBD1 (5 bases). CDR3 nucleotides: TGTGCCAGCAGTTACCCAGGACATTCCTATGGCTACACCTTC. Translated, it gives CASSYPGHSYGYTF.